Following are 14 T cell receptor beta chains from one sample sequenced in a study of radiation and T cells in renal cell carcinoma (dated by TCRdb to about 2020). The time point tag for this specimen amounts to: blood 2 weeks post-SBRT. The label giving this sample's treatment or condition can be read as: 15 Gy SBRT to primary tumor, nephrectomy 4 weeks later. Library preparation used the immunoSEQ multiplex PCR assay. Not all clones reach the TCRdb copy of this immuneACCESS table, which keeps in-frame sequences only. Checked studies attribute under half of the gap to unresolved V genes and leave the rest unexplained. This sample holds roughly 150,000 clones; roughly 89% were observed only once. The ten largest clones add up to over 10% of the sample. The material was blood, obtained from a patient whose treatment included radiotherapy and nephrectomy. These receptor sequences come from a woman aged 45-65 years with renal cell carcinoma.

The V call is TRBV19, the J call TRBJ1-2, with TRBD1 matching 8 bases. This CDR3 is 15 amino acids long. Germline CDR1 is LNHDA and CDR2 is SQIVND (reference sequence). The junction had 9 bases not matched to a gene; V was cut back by 5 bases and J by 4 bases. The CDR3 bases are TGTGCCAGTAGTCCTCAGGGGGCGCGTGTCTATGGCTACACCTTC. It is translated as CASSPQGARVYGYTF.

V is TRBV6-1 and J is TRBJ1-3, with D maybe TRBD1 (6 bases). This CDR3 is built from 14 residues. Trimming pared 1 base from V and 8 bases from J, leaving 12 bases between. Germline loops: CDR1 MNHNS, CDR2 SASEGT. CDR3 nucleotides: TGTGCCAGCAGTGAAGGTCGGAGGGGGGACACCATATATTTT. It translates to CASSEGRRGDTIYF.

CDR3 coding DNA: TGCGCCAGCAGCAAAATTCCAGGACAGGGGAACACTGAAGCTTTCTTT. Residues: CASSKIPGQGNTEAFF. The rearrangement links TRBV4-1 to TRBJ1-1; 8 bases are a match to TRBD1. The CDR3 totals 16 residues. V lost 5 bases and J lost 1; bases outside the gene matches: 9. From germline, CDR1 is MGHRA and CDR2 YSYEKL.

The rearrangement uses TRBV5-1 and TRBJ1-2, with TRBD1 matching 11 bases. There are 16 residues in the CDR3. Germline assignment: CDR1 SGHRS and CDR2 YFSETQ. The V and J ends lost 3 bases and 8 bases, in that order; junction bases with no gene match: 12. CDR3: CASSSTSGQGAIGYTF. The DNA of the CDR3 is TGCGCCAGCAGCTCAACCTCCGGACAGGGGGCGATCGGCTACACCTTC. Using reference TRBV5-1 and TRBJ1-2 for the parts outside the CDR3, the full variable domain is KAGVTQTPRYLIKTRGQQVTLSCSPISGHRSVSWYQQTPGQGLQFLFEYFSETQRNKGNFPGRFSGRQFSNSRSEMNVSTLELGDSALYLCASSSTSGQGAIGYTFGSGTRLTVV.

The chain recombines TRBV7-8 with TRBJ1-1; D is ambiguous. Trimming took off 3 bases at V and 8 bases at J, with 10 bases between the two ends. The CDR3 spans 12 residues. Germline V CDR1 and CDR2: SGHVS, FQNEAQ. The CDR3 coding sequence is TGTGCCAGCAGCTTTTACAGTCTAGAAGCTTTCTTT. It translates to CASSFYSLEAFF.

This chain links TRBV5-1 with TRBJ2-1; tentative D call: TRBD1 (6 bases). CDR3 length: 12 amino acids. CDR1 SGHRS and CDR2 YFSETQ come from the germline V gene. Trimming removed 7 bases at V and 5 bases at J, with 10 bases between. The CDR3 bases are TGCGCCAGCCGGGACACACACAATGAGCAGTTCTTC. Translating gives CASRDTHNEQFF.

The chain is built from TRBV5-8 and TRBJ1-5; D is ambiguous. The germline V and J ends were trimmed by 0 bases and 4 bases, with 11 bases remaining between them. CDR1 is SGHTS, CDR2 YDEGEE, per germline. The CDR3 loop spans 15 amino acids. The CDR3: CASSLGISGNQPQHF. The CDR3, as DNA: TGTGCCAGCAGCTTGGGTATCAGTGGAAATCAGCCCCAGCATTTT.

This clone has just a few counts. V and J are TRBV19 and TRBJ1-1; D is undetermined. CDR3 size: 11 residues. Germline loops: CDR1 LNHDA, CDR2 SQIVND (reference sequence). V lost 6 bases to trimming and J lost 10 bases, with 12 bases between them. CDR3 residues: CASSDTGGAFF. In nucleotides, the CDR3 is TGTGCCAGTAGCGATACCGGCGGAGCTTTCTTT.

This chain links TRBV2 with TRBJ1-4; 7 positions agree with TRBD1. This CDR3 has 13 amino acids. With V trimmed by 5 bases and J by 8 bases, 5 bases remained unmatched. Germline CDR1 SNHLY, CDR2 FYNNEI. The CDR3 sequence: CASSRQGKEKLFF. Here the CDR3 DNA reads TGTGCCAGCAGTAGACAGGGAAAGGAAAAACTGTTTTTT.

The V call is TRBV30, the J call TRBJ2-3; TRBD1 aligns across 8 bases. The trim removed 5 bases at V and 0 bases at J, leaving 7 bases unmatched. CDR1 GTSNPN and CDR2 SVGIG come from the germline V gene (reference sequence). The CDR3 contains 15 residues. CDR3: CAWATGVRSTDTQYF. CDR3 DNA sequence: TGTGCCTGGGCGACAGGGGTTAGGAGCACAGATACGCAGTATTTT.

The rearrangement uses TRBV19 and TRBJ1-5; D is unresolved. The germline gives CDR1 LNHDA, CDR2 SQIVND (reference sequence). Trimming took 2 bases from V and 0 from J, leaving 8 bases between them. The length of the CDR3 is 15 residues. The chain's CDR3 is CASSIIRYSNQPQHF. The DNA of the CDR3 is TGTGCCAGTAGTATAATACGCTATAGCAATCAGCCCCAGCATTTT.

The chain carries TRBV5-4 and TRBJ1-1, with 7 bases aligning to TRBD1. The CDR3 length is 15 residues. The trim removed 5 bases at V and 4 bases at J, leaving 11 bases unmatched. Germline lookup yields CDR1 SGHNT and CDR2 YYREEE (reference sequence). DNA for the CDR3: TGTGCCAGCAGTTTTCAGACAGGGTCGGGCACTGAAGCTTTCTTT. Translated: CASSFQTGSGTEAFF.

The chain recombines TRBV7-2 with TRBJ2-5; the D gene is possibly TRBD2 (5 bases). The CDR3 is 13 amino acids. Trimming took off 4 bases at V and 4 bases at J, with 10 bases between the two ends. Per germline, CDR1 SGHTA and CDR2 FQGNSA. The CDR3 loop is CASSWSGRETQYF. Written as DNA, the CDR3 is TGTGCCAGCAGCTGGTCGGGGAGAGAGACCCAGTACTTC.

V usage is TRBV19 and J usage is TRBJ2-1; 8 bases match TRBD2. V dropped 4 bases and J dropped 5; count of bases not matched to a gene: 4. The CDR3 extends over 14 amino acids. The germline gives CDR1 LNHDA, CDR2 SQIVND (reference sequence). CDR3 region: CASSTGLANNEQFF. As DNA, the CDR3 is TGTGCCAGTAGTACTGGACTAGCTAACAATGAGCAGTTCTTC.